The 30 T cell receptor beta chains listed next were all sequenced from one sample in a study of OX40 agonist ivuxolimab in advanced cancers. Libraries were prepared by immunoSEQ multiplex PCR; TCRdb keeps only in-frame clonotypes and omits some of them. The data show about 79,000 clones, with approximately 85% seen just once and over 3% held by the top ten. The sample consisted of CD4+ or CD8+ T cells sorted from blood, taken in a trial of the OX40 agonist ivuxolimab. These receptors were taken from an adult with an advanced solid tumor such as melanoma, head and neck, liver or kidney cancer.

The rearrangement uses TRBV27 and TRBJ2-2; D perhaps matches TRBD1 (6 bases). Germline V gene data show CDR1 as MNHEY and CDR2 as SMNVEV (reference sequence). This CDR3 is 15 amino acids long. V was shortened by 5 bases and J by 4 bases, with 14 bases between the two germline ends. The CDR3 nucleotides are TGTGCCAGCAGTAACACACAGGGTAGCACCGGGGAGCTGTTTTTT. It encodes CASSNTQGSTGELFF.

The rearrangement uses TRBV19 and TRBJ2-3; 10 nucleotides agree with TRBD2. This CDR3 spans 19 amino acids. V lost 1 base, J lost 5 bases, and 15 bases stayed unmatched. CDR1 and CDR2 (germline): LNHDA, SQIVND (reference sequence). CDR3 in amino acids: CASSIVGRWLAGVEDTQYF. The CDR3 DNA reads TGTGCCAGTAGTATAGTGGGGCGTTGGCTAGCGGGAGTGGAAGATACGCAGTATTTT.

This rearrangement joins TRBV6-6 to TRBJ2-7, with D maybe TRBD1 (6 bases). CDR3 length: 13 residues. V dropped 3 bases and J dropped 4 bases, with 10 bases sitting between them. Germline V gives CDR1 MNHNY, CDR2 SVGAGI (reference sequence). CDR3 region: CASSYQQGYEQYF. In DNA, the CDR3 is TGTGCCAGCAGTTATCAACAGGGTTACGAGCAGTACTTC.

J is TRBJ1-2 and V is TRBV6-8; D gene unclear. Germline lookup yields CDR1 MNHGY and CDR2 SAAAGT. CDR3 length: 14 amino acids. Trimming cost V 1 base and J 4 bases, with 10 bases left between them. The CDR3: CASSYCLQLYGYTF. The CDR3 coding sequence is TGTGCCAGCAGTTACTGCTTACAACTCTATGGCTACACCTTC.

CDR3 bases: TGTGCCAGCAGCTTAATCGGGAGTATAGGTGATGAGCAGTTCTTC. Protein: CASSLIGSIGDEQFF. The gene calls are TRBV5-6 and TRBJ2-1; tentative D call: TRBD2 (6 bases). CDR3 size: 15 residues. From germline, CDR1 is SGHDT and CDR2 YYEEEE. V was cut by 2 bases and J by 8 bases, with 17 bases left in between.

The chain carries TRBV9 and TRBJ1-2, with a possible D match to TRBD1 (6 bases). The germline gives CDR1 SGDLS, CDR2 YYNGEE. V was trimmed by 4 bases and J by 4 bases, leaving 17 bases between them. This CDR3 contains 15 residues. CDR3 loop: CASSRVGGAVYGYTF. CDR3 nucleotides: TGTGCCAGCAGCCGTGTAGGGGGGGCAGTCTATGGCTACACCTTC.

This sequence joins TRBV9 and TRBJ2-7, with 14 nucleotides matching TRBD2. Trimming at V came to 4 bases and at J to 5 bases, leaving 14 bases not matched to a gene. Germline values: CDR1 SGDLS, CDR2 YYNGEE. The CDR3 has 18 amino acids. The CDR3 loop reads CASSPDIPGLAGAHEQYF. CDR3 in DNA: TGTGCCAGCAGCCCGGACATCCCGGGACTAGCGGGAGCACACGAGCAGTACTTC.

The rearrangement links TRBV7-9 to TRBJ1-2; tentatively, D is TRBD1 (6 bases). CDR1 is SEHNR and CDR2 is FQNEAQ in the germline V gene (reference sequence). The CDR3 extends over 15 amino acids. Trimming removed 1 base at V and 4 bases at J, with 13 bases between. CDR3 residues: CASSLGTGNFYGYTF. CDR3 coding DNA: TGTGCCAGCAGCTTAGGCACAGGGAATTTCTATGGCTACACCTTC.

J is TRBJ2-2 and V is TRBV19, with 12 bases identical to TRBD1. CDR1 LNHDA and CDR2 SQIVND come from the germline V gene (reference sequence). CDR3 length equals 14 residues. The V segment lost 11 bases and the J segment 2 bases; nucleotides outside the gene matches: 3. The CDR3 loop reads CASGTGGNTGELFF. The CDR3 bases are TGTGCCTCCGGGACAGGGGGCAACACCGGGGAGCTGTTTTTT.

The CDR3 loop reads CASSSPGQGTGVGIQYF. CDR3 DNA sequence: TGTGCCAGTAGTAGCCCGGGACAGGGAACCGGGGTCGGCATTCAGTACTTC. The chain is built from TRBV19 and TRBJ2-4, with TRBD1 identical over 9 bases. The CDR3 runs to 17 residues. V trimming: 4 bases; J trimming: 9 bases; junction bases outside the gene matches: 16. Germline-derived CDR1 and CDR2 are LNHDA and SQIVND (reference sequence).

V is TRBV7-9 and J is TRBJ1-1; tentatively, D is TRBD1 (5 bases). In germline, CDR1 is SEHNR, CDR2 FQNEAQ (reference sequence). The CDR3 consists of 15 residues. The V gene lost 4 bases and the J gene lost 0 bases, with 12 bases spanning the gap. The CDR3 spells CASSSGTDMNTEAFF. The DNA of the CDR3 is TGTGCCAGCAGCTCCGGGACGGATATGAACACTGAAGCTTTCTTT.

The chain links TRBV7-3 to TRBJ2-1; a possible D gene is TRBD2 (6 bases). Trimming stripped 4 bases from V and 0 bases from J, with 13 bases between. The CDR3 contains 16 residues. From germline, CDR1 is SGHTA and CDR2 FQGTGA. CDR3 DNA: TGTGCCAGCAGCTCCGGGACTGGGGGCTCCTACAATGAGCAGTTCTTC. This translates into CASSSGTGGSYNEQFF.

This chain uses TRBV27 with TRBJ2-7; the match to TRBD2 covers 9 bases. The CDR3 length is 18 residues. Germline lookup yields CDR1 MNHEY and CDR2 SMNVEV (reference sequence). Germline trimming cut 7 bases from V and 3 bases from J; bases unmatched to any gene: 19. The CDR3 DNA sequence: TGTGCCAGCAAAGGTCGCCGAACTAGACTAGCGGACGGCTACGAGCAGTACTTC. It codes for CASKGRRTRLADGYEQYF.

The V and J genes are TRBV5-1 and TRBJ2-1, with 7 nucleotides matching TRBD1. This CDR3 is built from 15 residues. Trimming took 4 bases from V and 5 from J; bases not matched to a gene: 9. CDR1 and CDR2 (germline): SGHRS, YFSETQ. The CDR3, as DNA: TGCGCCAGCAGCCCCACAGGGGCACAAAACAATGAGCAGTTCTTC. This translates into CASSPTGAQNNEQFF. The whole variable domain, filled in from reference TRBV5-1 and TRBJ2-1, reads KAGVTQTPRYLIKTRGQQVTLSCSPISGHRSVSWYQQTPGQGLQFLFEYFSETQRNKGNFPGRFSGRQFSNSRSEMNVSTLELGDSALYLCASSPTGAQNNEQFFGPGTRLTVL.

The J gene is TRBJ2-5, the V gene TRBV6-1; 8 nucleotides agree with TRBD1. The length of the CDR3 is 14 residues. Looked up from germline, CDR1 is MNHNS and CDR2 is SASEGT. The J segment lost 5 bases and the V segment lost 6 bases, leaving 8 bases of the junction unmatched. The CDR3 coding sequence is TGTGCCAGCAGGAGGACAGGGACTGACGAGACCCAGTACTTC. Translated, it gives CASRRTGTDETQYF.

To note about this clone: A junction boundary mismatches the germline segment, possibly from a read error. This rearrangement joins TRBV6-6 to TRBJ2-1; D ambiguous. CDR3 length: 11 residues. Germline V gene lookup returns CDR1 MNHNY and CDR2 SVGAGI (reference sequence). DNA for the CDR3: TGTGCCCGCAGTCGGTTTAATGAGCAGTTCTTC. Translated: CARSRFNEQFF.

V is TRBV29-1 and J is TRBJ2-5; D possibly uses TRBD1 or TRBD2 (5 bases each). Deletions cut 6 bases from V and 5 bases from J, with 13 bases between. The CDR3 totals 12 residues. Per germline, CDR1 SQVTM and CDR2 ANQGSEA. The chain's CDR3 is CSVEPGTETQYF. The CDR3 DNA sequence: TGCAGCGTCGAACCGGGGACGGAGACCCAGTACTTC.

This chain connects TRBV19 to TRBJ1-5; TRBD1 agrees at 9 bases. This CDR3 has 15 amino acids. CDR1 is LNHDA, CDR2 SQIVND, per germline (reference sequence). The ends lost 6 bases at V and 0 bases at J; junction bases unmatched: 3. CDR3 loop: CASRDRGYSNQPQHF. CDR3 DNA: TGTGCCAGTAGGGACAGGGGATATAGCAATCAGCCCCAGCATTTT.

This sequence joins TRBV28 and TRBJ1-3; a weak D match, TRBD1 (6 bases). Germline-derived CDR1 and CDR2 are MDHEN and SYDVKM. V dropped 6 bases and J dropped 0 bases, with 9 bases sitting between them. This CDR3 is built from 14 residues. CDR3 nucleotide sequence: TGTGCCAGCAGGGGACACCGCTCTGGAAACACCATATATTTT. This gives the protein CASRGHRSGNTIYF. Using reference TRBV28 and TRBJ1-3 for the parts outside the CDR3, the full variable domain is DVKVTQSSRYLVKRTGEKVFLECVQDMDHENMFWYRQDPGLGLRLIYFSYDVKMKEKGDIPEGYSVSREKKERFSLILESASTNQTSMYLCASRGHRSGNTIYFGEGSWLTVV.

The J gene is TRBJ2-7, the V gene TRBV19, with 7 positions matching TRBD2. Germline V CDR1 and CDR2: LNHDA, SQIVND (reference sequence). The V gene end was trimmed by 3 bases and the J gene end by 6 bases; junction bases not matched to a gene: 11. This CDR3 comprises 15 residues. This chain's CDR3 is CASSMPSGNIGEQYF. The CDR3 nucleotides read TGTGCCAGTAGTATGCCCAGCGGGAATATCGGCGAGCAGTACTTC.

The chain couples TRBV19 to TRBJ2-5, with D possibly called TRBD1 or TRBD2 (5 bases each). This CDR3 is built from 14 residues. Trimming stripped 5 bases from V and 11 bases from J, with 21 bases between. The germline gives CDR1 LNHDA, CDR2 SQIVND (reference sequence). In DNA form, the CDR3 reads TGTGCCAGTAGTGCTACCGGGGCCCTGGGAGAGCAGTACTTC. It codes for CASSATGALGEQYF. Combining the CDR3 with reference TRBV19 and TRBJ2-5 gives the whole variable domain DGGITQSPKYLFRKEGQNVTLSCEQNLNHDAMYWYRQDPGQGLRLIYYSQIVNDFQKGDIAEGYSVSREKKESFPLTVTSAQKNPTAFYLCASSATGALGEQYFGPGTRLLVL.

This clone was picked up a small number of times. The chain employs TRBV27 and TRBJ1-2, with D maybe TRBD1 (5 bases). Looked up from germline, CDR1 is MNHEY and CDR2 is SMNVEV (reference sequence). V was pared by 5 bases and J by 6 bases, with 16 bases between. The CDR3 is 14 residues long. CDR3 in amino acids: CASSEGYVGDGYTF. CDR3 nucleotide sequence: TGTGCCAGCAGTGAGGGGTACGTCGGAGATGGCTACACCTTC.

This chain joins TRBV13 and TRBJ2-1; D possibly corresponds to TRBD1 (6 bases). Germline V gene sequence: CDR1 PRHDT, CDR2 FYEKMQ (reference sequence). CDR3 length: 15 residues. Trimming cost V 4 bases and J 7 bases, with 17 bases left between them. CDR3: CASSSTGLRGNEQFF. CDR3 bases: TGTGCCAGCAGCTCTACAGGGCTTCGTGGAAATGAGCAGTTCTTC.

The J gene is TRBJ2-7, the V gene TRBV6-5, with a weak D call TRBD1 (6 bases). Germline V gene sequence: CDR1 MNHEY, CDR2 SVGAGI. CDR3 length equals 16 residues. V was pared by 4 bases and J by 4 bases, with 20 bases between. In nucleotides, the CDR3 is TGTGCCAGCAGTTCCCACAGTACAGGGAATTCGTACGAGCAGTACTTC. It specifies CASSSHSTGNSYEQYF.

The chain employs TRBV15 and TRBJ2-1, with a possible D match to TRBD2 (6 bases). The CDR3 runs 14 residues. The V end lost 1 base, the J end lost 4 bases, and 8 bases lay between the germline ends. Germline V gives CDR1 LNHNV, CDR2 YYDKDF (reference sequence). The CDR3, as DNA: TGTGCCACCAGCAGAGTAGCGGAATACAATGAGCAGTTCTTC. Protein sequence: CATSRVAEYNEQFF. The full variable domain, completed using reference TRBV15 and TRBJ2-1, is DAMVIQNPRYQVTQFGKPVTLSCSQTLNHNVMYWYQQKSSQAPKLLFHYYDKDFNNEADTPDNFQSRRPNTSFCFLDIRSPGLGDTAMYLCATSRVAEYNEQFFGPGTRLTVL.

The chain combines TRBV10-3 with TRBJ2-2; the D gene is possibly TRBD1 (5 bases). This CDR3 is 16 amino acids long. Trimming pared 0 bases from V and 3 bases from J, leaving 11 bases between. Germline V gives CDR1 ENHRY, CDR2 SYGVKD. The CDR3 sequence: CAISESRVKDTGELFF. The CDR3, as DNA: TGTGCCATCAGTGAGTCCAGGGTAAAGGACACCGGGGAGCTGTTTTTT.

The rearrangement uses TRBV6-5 and TRBJ2-5, with D unresolved. The CDR3 is 10 amino acids. Germline V gene lookup returns CDR1 MNHEY and CDR2 SVGAGI. V dropped 7 bases and J dropped 5 bases, with 5 bases sitting between them. In DNA, the CDR3 is TGTGCCAGCACGGGCGAGACCCAGTACTTC. It encodes CASTGETQYF.

This clone was recorded only once. The chain carries TRBV7-9 and TRBJ2-2; D gene unclear. CDR3 size: 15 residues. Germline loops: CDR1 SEHNR, CDR2 FQNEAQ (reference sequence). With 11 bases removed from V and 6 bases from J, the gap between germline ends came to 22 bases. This CDR3 is CAGRKGFRYAGELFF. The CDR3 nucleotides read TGTGCCGGACGCAAGGGATTCCGCTACGCCGGGGAGCTGTTTTTT.

The chain joins TRBV7-2 to TRBJ2-5; unclear D gene. The V and J ends lost 0 bases and 3 bases respectively, with 8 bases between them. Germline values: CDR1 SGHTA, CDR2 FQGNSA. The CDR3 totals 14 residues. The CDR3 DNA reads as TGTGCCAGCAGCTTAGCGCCAGGAGAAGAGACCCAGTACTTC. Residues: CASSLAPGEETQYF. The variable domain in full, completed from reference TRBV7-2 and TRBJ2-5, reads GAGVSQSPSNKVTEKGKDVELRCDPISGHTALYWYRQSLGQGLEFLIYFQGNSAPDKSGLPSDRFSAERTGGSVSTLTIQRTQQEDSAVYLCASSLAPGEETQYFGPGTRLLVL.

CDR3 nucleotides: TGTGCCAGCAGCTTAACTGGGTGGGGGCAGTTCTTC. This translates into CASSLTGWGQFF. V is TRBV7-6 and J is TRBJ2-1, with D unclear. The CDR3 extends over 12 amino acids. Trimming stripped 2 bases from V and 12 bases from J, with 11 bases between. The germline V gene encodes CDR1 SGHVS and CDR2 FNYEAQ.